This record covers a single T cell receptor beta chain. The antigen remains unidentified. This entry comes from a study of T cell responses to AZD1222 COVID-19 vaccine. This table comes from immunoSEQ multiplex PCR, and its TCRdb copy is limited to in-frame clones, with some not included. In the table there are some 58,000 clones, nearly 80% of which are singletons. Study results and caveats: Spike-specific TCR breadth and depth rose after two AZD1222 doses.

Whether given at about 4 or about 12 weeks, second doses were pooled. V lost 0 bases and J 4 bases, leaving 6 bases between the germline ends. Germline-derived CDR1 and CDR2 are GTSNPN and SVGIG (reference sequence). The CDR3 consists of 12 residues. The sequence came from an adult who received the AZD1222 COVID-19 vaccine. The specimen comprised peripheral blood, sampled 28 days after the second AZD1222 dose. V gene TRBV30 combines with J gene TRBJ2-5; D is unresolved. CDR3 sequence reads: CAWSVVGETQYF. The CDR3 DNA follows: TGTGCCTGGAGTGTGGTCGGAGAGACCCAGTACTTC.